These T cell receptor beta chains were read from a single sample in a study of blood T cell repertoires in COVID-19. Clones were sequenced by immunoSEQ multiplex PCR, and TCRdb holds only the in-frame ones, with some missing. The profile shows about 290,000 clones, around four fifths of them singletons. The sample was peripheral blood. All receptors come from a woman aged 50 to 65 with active or convalescent COVID-19. Both conserved end residues are part of each CDR3. D genes are given only for firm matches. Expanded clones are given a class, and other clones once, few, many or no size at all.

length,V,D,size,J,DNA,CDR3
16,TRBV18,TRBD1,NA,TRBJ2-1,TGTGCCAGCTCACCACAAACAGGGGGTCCCTACAATGAGCAGTTCTTC,CASSPQTGGPYNEQFF
15,TRBV19,TRBD2,NA,TRBJ2-1,TGTGCCAGTAGTGGGACCCGGGGGGGATCCAATGAGCAGTTCTTC,CASSGTRGGSNEQFF
16,TRBV9,NA,NA,TRBJ2-1,TGTGCCAGCAGCGTAGTAGGTCAGGGGCGATACAATGAGCAGTTCTTC,CASSVVGQGRYNEQFF
15,TRBV5-1,NA,NA,TRBJ2-2,TGCGCCAGCAGCTTACGGGGAGCGAACACCGGGGAGCTGTTTTTT,CASSLRGANTGELFF
15,TRBV5-1,TRBD2,NA,TRBJ2-7,TGCGCCAGCAGCTTGGGGGAGGGAGTCGCCTACGAGCAGTACTTC,CASSLGEGVAYEQYF
18,TRBV12-2,NA,NA,TRBJ2-7,TGTGCAAGTCGCTTAGTGAAGGGACAGGGGTTGACCTCCTACGAGCAGTACTTC,CASRLVKGQGLTSYEQYF
15,TRBV23-1,NA,once,TRBJ2-2,TGCGCCAGCAGTCAATCTCAGGAAAACACCGGGGAGCTGTTTTTT,CASSQSQENTGELFF
14,TRBV6-5,TRBD1,few,TRBJ2-7,TGTGCCAGCGGAATGGACAGGGGGTACTACGAGCAGTACTTC,CASGMDRGYYEQYF
12,TRBV2,NA,NA,TRBJ2-7,TGTGCCAGCAGTGAGGGGCACTACGAGCAGTACTTC,CASSEGHYEQYF
13,TRBV6-5,NA,few,TRBJ1-1,TGTGCCAGCAGCGCTTCTAGGGGCAATGAAGCTTTCTTT,CASSASRGNEAFF
17,TRBV5-4,TRBD1,NA,TRBJ1-4,TGTGCCAGCAGCTTGAAGTTGGCGGCAGGGGGCGATGAAAAACTGTTTTTT,CASSLKLAAGGDEKLFF
16,TRBV12-5,TRBD2,many,TRBJ2-1,TGTGCTAGTGGCCAGATTCTAGCGGGAGGGCGGAATGAGCAGTTCTTC,CASGQILAGGRNEQFF
16,TRBV3-1/TRBV3-2,NA,NA,TRBJ2-1,TGTGCCAGCAGCCACCCCGGCGGCGCGGGATGGGATGAGCAGTTCTTC,CASSHPGGAGWDEQFF
14,TRBV2,TRBD1,NA,TRBJ2-5,TGTGCCAGCAAGAGGGGGCCCCTGGGGGAGACCCAGTACTTC,CASKRGPLGETQYF
15,TRBV5-1,NA,NA,TRBJ2-2,TGCGCCAGCAGCTTGGATGCTAGCTCGGCCGGGGAGCTGTTTTTT,CASSLDASSAGELFF
15,TRBV27,TRBD2,NA,TRBJ2-1,TGTGCCAGCACATTCCTAGCGGGAGGCAGCAATGAGCAGTTCTTC,CASTFLAGGSNEQFF
14,TRBV15,TRBD2,NA,TRBJ2-5,TGTGCCACCAGCGGCGGGAGTAGGCAAGAGACCCAGTACTTC,CATSGGSRQETQYF
14,TRBV13,TRBD1,NA,TRBJ1-2,TGTGCCAGCAGCGATCGGACAGGGGGTCAAGGCTACACCTTC,CASSDRTGGQGYTF
11,TRBV20-1,NA,NA,TRBJ2-5,TGCAGTGCGCCAGGGGTCGAGACCCAGTACTTC,CSAPGVETQYF
14,TRBV5-1,NA,NA,TRBJ1-2,TGCGCCAGCAGCCTTGCGGCAGGGGCCGGCGGCTACACCTTC,CASSLAAGAGGYTF
15,TRBV27,NA,NA,TRBJ1-5,TGTGCCAGCAGTTTAACCGGGTTGGGCAATCAGCCCCAGCATTTT,CASSLTGLGNQPQHF
13,TRBV12-3/TRBV12-4,NA,NA,TRBJ1-2,TGTGCCAGCAGTTGGGGAGCCGGCTATGGCTACACCTTC,CASSWGAGYGYTF
14,TRBV29-1,NA,NA,TRBJ1-3,TGCAGCGTTCTAGGGGATAGCTCTGGAAACACCATATATTTT,CSVLGDSSGNTIYF
14,TRBV24-1,TRBD2,NA,TRBJ2-1,TGTGCCACCAGTGAAGGTGGACTAGGGAATGAGCAGTTCTTC,CATSEGGLGNEQFF
15,TRBV5-5,NA,NA,TRBJ1-2,TGTGCCAGCAGCTTGGCGCGGGCCTCGCACTATGGCTACACCTTC,CASSLARASHYGYTF
13,TRBV6-5,NA,NA,TRBJ1-1,TGTGCCAGCAGCTCCAGAATGAACACTGAAGCTTTCTTT,CASSSRMNTEAFF
17,TRBV28,TRBD1,once,TRBJ1-2,TGTGCCAGCAGTTTACCGGGGACAGGGGGCTGGAACTATGGCTACACCTTC,CASSLPGTGGWNYGYTF
13,TRBV10-3,NA,NA,TRBJ1-6,TGTGCCACGCGACAGGCAGATAATTCACCCCTCCACTTT,CATRQADNSPLHF
15,TRBV7-2,NA,NA,TRBJ2-1,TGTGCCAGCAGCTTAGCGACGGGAGCCTACAATGAGCAGTTCTTC,CASSLATGAYNEQFF
16,TRBV18,NA,few,TRBJ1-4,TGTGCCAGCTCACCCGGGCGACAGGCAACTAATGAAAAACTGTTTTTT,CASSPGRQATNEKLFF
15,TRBV28,NA,NA,TRBJ1-4,TGTGCCAGCAGTCTTCGGACATCAGGGAGGGAAAAACTGTTTTTT,CASSLRTSGREKLFF
13,TRBV19,NA,NA,TRBJ2-3,TGTGCCAGCACAGGGAGCGCCACAGATACGCAGTATTTT,CASTGSATDTQYF
14,TRBV10-2,NA,NA,TRBJ2-2,TGCGCCAGCAGTGAGGGGGGCGGCACCGGGGAGCTGTTTTTT,CASSEGGGTGELFF
16,TRBV19,TRBD1,NA,TRBJ1-1,TGTGCCAGTAGTCGTACTAAGGGACAGGGGAACACTGAAGCTTTCTTT,CASSRTKGQGNTEAFF
15,TRBV2,NA,NA,TRBJ2-3,TGTGCCAGCAGTGATAAGCCATCTAGCACAGATACGCAGTATTTT,CASSDKPSSTDTQYF
15,TRBV3-1/TRBV3-2,NA,NA,TRBJ1-2,TGTGCCAGCAGCCAAGATCCCGGGGGAGGCTATGGCTACACCTTC,CASSQDPGGGYGYTF
15,TRBV10-3,NA,NA,TRBJ1-6,TGTGCCATCACCGACTCGAGCTCCTATAATTCACCCCTCCACTTT,CAITDSSSYNSPLHF
14,TRBV5-4,NA,NA,TRBJ2-1,TGTGCCAGCAGCTTGGGCGGGATTTACAATGAGCAGTTCTTC,CASSLGGIYNEQFF
14,TRBV24-1,NA,NA,TRBJ1-5,TGTGCCACCAGTGACCCGGGGTACGGTCAGCCCCAGCATTTT,CATSDPGYGQPQHF
13,TRBV19,NA,NA,TRBJ1-2,TGTGCCAGTAGGCAGGGCGGCGGCTATGGCTACACCTTC,CASRQGGGYGYTF
16,TRBV11-2,NA,NA,TRBJ2-1,TGTGCCAGCAGCTTAGATCTGCGCGGGTCCAGCAATGAGCAGTTCTTC,CASSLDLRGSSNEQFF
15,TRBV7-2,TRBD2,once,TRBJ2-1,TGTGCCAGCAGCTTTGGTAGCGGGAGGGCTTTTGAGCAGTTCTTC,CASSFGSGRAFEQFF
14,TRBV6-5,NA,NA,TRBJ1-3,TGTGCCAGCGCACTCTACGGGGCTGGAAACACCATATATTTT,CASALYGAGNTIYF
15,TRBV5-6,TRBD1,NA,TRBJ2-2,TGTGCCAGCAGCTTACCGGACAGGTACACCGGGGAGCTGTTTTTT,CASSLPDRYTGELFF
17,TRBV28,TRBD2,NA,TRBJ2-5,TGTGCCAGCAGTGGGGTGGGTAGCGGGAGTACATGGGAGACCCAGTACTTC,CASSGVGSGSTWETQYF
13,TRBV12-3/TRBV12-4,NA,NA,TRBJ1-1,TGTGCCAGCAGTTTAGAGAGGGAAACTGAAGCTTTCTTT,CASSLERETEAFF
17,TRBV19,NA,NA,TRBJ1-1,TGTGCCAGTAGTATATCCCTATCCCCGACACGAATCACTGAAGCTTTCTTT,CASSISLSPTRITEAFF
15,TRBV11-2,TRBD1,NA,TRBJ2-5,TGTGCCAGCAGCCCCGCGGGTGGACAGGTCGAGACCCAGTACTTC,CASSPAGGQVETQYF
15,TRBV18,TRBD1,once,TRBJ2-7,TGTGCCAGCTCTCCCTCGGACAGGGGGCTGTACGAGCAGTACTTC,CASSPSDRGLYEQYF
14,TRBV11-2,NA,NA,TRBJ1-2,TGTGCCAGCAGCTCGGGACTCGCGGGTTATGGCTACACCTTC,CASSSGLAGYGYTF
11,TRBV2,NA,NA,TRBJ2-7,TGTGCCAGCAGTGTCTTTTACGAGCAGTACTTC,CASSVFYEQYF
14,TRBV18,NA,NA,TRBJ1-1,TGTGCCAGCTCACCCACGATGGGCGCCACTGAAGCTTTCTTT,CASSPTMGATEAFF
18,TRBV11-2,TRBD2,NA,TRBJ2-3,TGTGCCAGCAGCCTTGCCCCCATAGCGGGAGTAGGCACAGATACGCAGTATTTT,CASSLAPIAGVGTDTQYF
16,TRBV9,TRBD2,NA,TRBJ2-1,TGTGCCAGCAGCGTAGGTAGCGGGAGGGCATACAATGAGCAGTTCTTC,CASSVGSGRAYNEQFF
14,TRBV30,NA,NA,TRBJ1-1,TGTGCCTGGAGACCCAGGGCCGTTGGGGCTGAAGCTTTCTTT,CAWRPRAVGAEAFF